The 10 T cell receptor beta chains below were found in one sample sequenced in a study of blood T cell repertoires in COVID-19. Sequencing was performed with immunoSEQ multiplex PCR; in TCRdb, only in-frame clones are kept and a portion is missing. The sample consists of 250,000 or so clones, roughly 86% of them appearing once. The sequencing input was peripheral blood. These receptors all stem from a woman aged 55 to 70 with COVID-19, enrolled during active disease.

The chain carries TRBV5-6 and TRBJ2-7; 11 nucleotides align to TRBD2. Germline CDR1 SGHDT, CDR2 YYEEEE. The CDR3 sequence is 14 residues long. Unmatched junction bases numbered 8, after V lost 6 bases and J lost 6 bases. The CDR3 DNA sequence: TGTGCCAGCACCATAGCGGGAGGGCCCTCCGAGCAGTACTTC. As protein: CASTIAGGPSEQYF.

This clone was counted once. This chain connects TRBV20-1 to TRBJ2-5; D uncertain. Germline lookup yields CDR1 DFQATT and CDR2 SNEGSKA (reference sequence). Trimming removed 6 bases at V and 7 bases at J, with 9 bases between. The CDR3 runs to 10 residues. The CDR3 protein is CSAVRGTQYF. The CDR3 DNA sequence: TGCAGTGCCGTCCGAGGGACCCAGTACTTC.

The V gene is TRBV3-1 (or the pseudogene TRBV3-2), the J gene TRBJ2-3, with TRBD1 as a possible D gene (6 bases). The CDR3 runs to 15 residues. The germline V gene encodes CDR1 LGHDT and CDR2 YNNKEL (reference sequence). The V end lost 0 bases, the J end lost 0 bases, and 7 bases lay between the germline ends. The CDR3 loop reads CASSQEGGSTDTQYF. The CDR3 DNA reads as TGTGCCAGCAGCCAAGAAGGGGGAAGCACAGATACGCAGTATTTT.

This chain links TRBV7-7 with TRBJ2-1, with TRBD2 matching over 10 bases. CDR1 and CDR2 (germline): SSHAT, FNYEAQ (reference sequence). With V trimmed by 2 bases and J by 8 bases, 15 bases remained unmatched. The CDR3 has 18 amino acids. The DNA of the CDR3 is TGTGCCAGCAGCTTAACTTTTCCTAGCGGGAGCGGCGGGGATGAGCAGTTCTTC. This sequence encodes CASSLTFPSGSGGDEQFF.

The J gene is TRBJ2-1, the V gene TRBV6-2 or TRBV6-3; 10 bases agree with TRBD1. The CDR3 has 19 residues. Looked up from germline, CDR1 is MNHEY and CDR2 is SVGEGT. The V and J ends lost 5 bases and 7 bases, in that order; junction bases with no gene match: 20. This CDR3 is CASSTRPGQGSSLWNEQFF. DNA of the CDR3: TGTGCCAGCAGTACAAGGCCGGGACAGGGGTCCTCTCTTTGGAATGAGCAGTTCTTC.

Written as DNA, the CDR3 is TGTGCCAGCAGCCACGGACACACCAACTATGGCTACACCTTC. Translating it yields CASSHGHTNYGYTF. The V gene is TRBV3-1 (or the pseudogene TRBV3-2), the J gene TRBJ1-2; tentatively, D is TRBD1 (5 bases). This CDR3 region has 14 residues. Trimming removed 3 bases at V and 2 bases at J, with 10 bases between. Germline loops: CDR1 LGHDT, CDR2 YNNKEL (reference sequence).

The V gene is TRBV27, the J gene TRBJ1-5, with TRBD1 matching over 9 bases. J gave up 7 bases and V 5 bases, and 6 bases lay outside the gene matches. Germline CDR1 and CDR2: MNHEY and SMNVEV (reference sequence). The CDR3 runs to 14 residues. The CDR3 DNA reads TGTGCCAGCAGTCGACAGGGGGATTACCAGCCCCAGCATTTT. Its translation: CASSRQGDYQPQHF.

This clone was found once. The chain joins TRBV20-1 to TRBJ1-5, with D uncertain. Looked up from germline, CDR1 is DFQATT and CDR2 is SNEGSKA (reference sequence). Trimming left V 3 bases short and J 5 bases short, with 11 bases between. The CDR3 consists of 13 residues. CDR3 loop: CSASPGWDQPQHF. The CDR3 nucleotides read TGCAGTGCTAGTCCGGGTTGGGATCAGCCCCAGCATTTT.

This clone was observed a handful of times. This chain links TRBV11-3 with TRBJ2-3; perhaps TRBD2 as D (6 bases). V shed 5 bases and J shed 0 bases, with 18 bases lying between them. The CDR3 has 17 residues. CDR1 and CDR2 (germline): SGHNT, YENEEA. This CDR3 is CASSPRLVKGSTDTQYF. The DNA for the CDR3 is TGTGCCAGCAGCCCAAGACTAGTAAAGGGTAGCACAGATACGCAGTATTTT. The variable domain in full, with the rest retrieved from reference TRBV11-3 and TRBJ2-3, is EAGVVQSPRYKIIEKKQPVAFWCNPISGHNTLYWYLQNLGQGPELLIRYENEEAVDDSQLPKDRFSAERLKGVDSTLKIQPAELGDSAVYLCASSPRLVKGSTDTQYFGPGTRLTVL.

The J gene is TRBJ1-5, the V gene TRBV7-2, with D tentatively TRBD1 (6 bases). Trimming removed 1 base from V and 7 bases from J, with 14 bases in between. Germline loops: CDR1 SGHTA, CDR2 FQGNSA. CDR3 size: 15 residues. In DNA, the CDR3 is TGTGCCAGCAGCTTAGAGGCAGGGGAATACCAGCCCCAGCATTTT. As protein: CASSLEAGEYQPQHF.